This TCR beta chain was obtained from a study of shared clonotypes between healthy human individuals. Data came from immunoSEQ multiplex PCR; TCRdb stores just in-frame clones and leaves some out. The table has more than 1,200,000 clones, approximately 98.5% seen once; the top ten hold 0.3% to 0.45%. CDR1 is SGHKS, CDR2 YYEKEE, per germline (reference sequence). The CDR3 contains 13 residues. Trimming pared 3 bases from V and 7 bases from J, leaving 11 bases between. Findings and caveats of the study: Among donors, the sharing of clonotypes was expected to be influenced by sequencing depth. Clonotype sharing across a few donors was observed for around 4.8% of naive CD4 clonotypes.

Of note for this clone: Antigen: not known.

The clonotype was recovered from a man aged 25 to 45 in good health. The sequencing sample was made of naive CD4+ T cells sorted from blood. Subset indicated: CD45RA+ positively selected. V gene TRBV5-5 combines with J gene TRBJ2-1, with D maybe TRBD1 (5 bases). CDR3 coding DNA: TGTGCCAGCAGCTCTTTCCAGGGTAATGAGCAGTTCTTC. It yields the protein CASSSFQGNEQFF.